The T cell receptor (beta chain) described here comes from a study of T cell responses to AZD1222 COVID-19 vaccine. Sequencing was performed with immunoSEQ multiplex PCR; in TCRdb, only in-frame clones are kept and a portion is missing. In the table there are about 130,000 clones, roughly 90% of which are singletons. Germline CDR1 reads SGHVS; CDR2 reads FNYEAQ. This CDR3 contains 16 residues. Trimming left V 5 bases short and J 2 bases short, with 18 bases between. The TCR comes from an adult in good health. The sequences come from peripheral blood, collected on day 0 of AZD1222 vaccination. The V gene is TRBV7-6, the J gene TRBJ1-2, with D maybe TRBD1 (6 bases). This chain's CDR3 is CASSQSGSTGNYGYTF. CDR3 DNA: TGTGCCAGCAGCCAATCGGGTAGCACAGGGAACTATGGCTACACCTTC.